This TCR beta chain was retrieved from a study of T cells in Graves' hyperthyroidism and ophthalmopathy. Template material for amplifying TCR beta CDR3 regions consisted of RNA transcripts. Researchers ran a first-round RT-PCR on the TCR CDR3 using the HTBI primer set. TCRdb analysed the multiplex PCR reads with MiXCR anew, one entry per CDR3 protein. The sample yields hundreds of thousands of distinct CDR3 sequences, 20% to 25% seen once. This clonotype was detected only a few times. Uncontrolled infection, other autoimmune disease, pregnancy and lactation each barred patients from inclusion. Sequenced sample: blood. The TCR sequence derives from a man aged 25-45 years with Graves' ophthalmopathy.

The DNA of the CDR3 is TGTGCCAGCAGTTTAGGTAGTAGCGGCCAAGAGACCCAGTACTTC. Translation gives CASSLGSSGQETQYF. The rearrangement links TRBV27 to TRBJ2-5; D perhaps matches TRBD2 (6 bases). The CDR3 consists of 15 residues. V dropped 2 bases and J dropped 1 base, with 11 bases sitting between them. Germline V gene sequence: CDR1 MNHEY, CDR2 SMNVEV (reference sequence).